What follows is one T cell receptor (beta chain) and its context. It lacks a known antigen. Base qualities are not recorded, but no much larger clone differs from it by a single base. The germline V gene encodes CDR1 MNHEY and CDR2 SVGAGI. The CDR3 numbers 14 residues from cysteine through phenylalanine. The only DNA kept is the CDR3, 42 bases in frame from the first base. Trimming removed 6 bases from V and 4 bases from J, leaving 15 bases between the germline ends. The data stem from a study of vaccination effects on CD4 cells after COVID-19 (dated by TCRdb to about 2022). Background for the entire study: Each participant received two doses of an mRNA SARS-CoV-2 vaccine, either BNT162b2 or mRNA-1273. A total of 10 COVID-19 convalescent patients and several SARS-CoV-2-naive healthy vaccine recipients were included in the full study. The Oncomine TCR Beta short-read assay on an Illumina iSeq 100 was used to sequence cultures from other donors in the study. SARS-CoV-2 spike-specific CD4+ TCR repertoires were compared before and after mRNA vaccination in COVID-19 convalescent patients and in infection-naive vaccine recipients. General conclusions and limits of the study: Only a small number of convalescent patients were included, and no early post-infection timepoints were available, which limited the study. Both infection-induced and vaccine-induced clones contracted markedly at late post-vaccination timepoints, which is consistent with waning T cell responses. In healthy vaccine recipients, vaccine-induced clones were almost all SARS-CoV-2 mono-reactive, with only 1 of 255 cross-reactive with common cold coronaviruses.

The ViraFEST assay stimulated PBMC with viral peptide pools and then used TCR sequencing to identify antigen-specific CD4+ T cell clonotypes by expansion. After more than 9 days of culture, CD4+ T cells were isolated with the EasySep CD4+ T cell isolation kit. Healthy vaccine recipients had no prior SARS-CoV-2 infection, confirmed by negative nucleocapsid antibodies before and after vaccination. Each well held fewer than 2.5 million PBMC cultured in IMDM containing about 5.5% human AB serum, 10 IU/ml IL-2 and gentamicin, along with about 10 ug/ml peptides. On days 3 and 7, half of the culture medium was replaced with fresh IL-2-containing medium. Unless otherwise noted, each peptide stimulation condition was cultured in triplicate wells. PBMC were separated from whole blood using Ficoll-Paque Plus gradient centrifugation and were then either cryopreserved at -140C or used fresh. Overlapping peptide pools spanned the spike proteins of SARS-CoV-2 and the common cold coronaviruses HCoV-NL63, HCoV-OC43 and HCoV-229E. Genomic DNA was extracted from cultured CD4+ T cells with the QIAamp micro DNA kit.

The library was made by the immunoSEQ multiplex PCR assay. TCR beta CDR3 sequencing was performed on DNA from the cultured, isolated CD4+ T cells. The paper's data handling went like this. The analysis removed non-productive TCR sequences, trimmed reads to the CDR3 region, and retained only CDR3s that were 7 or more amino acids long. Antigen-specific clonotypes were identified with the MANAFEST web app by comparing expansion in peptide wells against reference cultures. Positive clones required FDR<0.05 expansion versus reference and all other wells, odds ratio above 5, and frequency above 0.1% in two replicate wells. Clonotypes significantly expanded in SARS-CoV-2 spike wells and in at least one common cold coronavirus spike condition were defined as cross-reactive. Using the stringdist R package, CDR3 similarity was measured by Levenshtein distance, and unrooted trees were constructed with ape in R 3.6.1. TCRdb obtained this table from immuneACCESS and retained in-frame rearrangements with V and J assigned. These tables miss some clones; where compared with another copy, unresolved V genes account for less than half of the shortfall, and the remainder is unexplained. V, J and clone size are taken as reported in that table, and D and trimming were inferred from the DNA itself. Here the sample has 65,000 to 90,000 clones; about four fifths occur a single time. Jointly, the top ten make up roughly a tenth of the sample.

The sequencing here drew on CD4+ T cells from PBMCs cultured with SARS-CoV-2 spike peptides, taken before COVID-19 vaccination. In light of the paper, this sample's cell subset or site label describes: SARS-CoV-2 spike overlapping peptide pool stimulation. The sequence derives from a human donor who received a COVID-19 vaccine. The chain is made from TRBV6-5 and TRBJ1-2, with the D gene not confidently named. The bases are TGTGCCAGCAGAACACCGGGGAACGTCTATGGCTACACCTTC. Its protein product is CASRTPGNVYGYTF.